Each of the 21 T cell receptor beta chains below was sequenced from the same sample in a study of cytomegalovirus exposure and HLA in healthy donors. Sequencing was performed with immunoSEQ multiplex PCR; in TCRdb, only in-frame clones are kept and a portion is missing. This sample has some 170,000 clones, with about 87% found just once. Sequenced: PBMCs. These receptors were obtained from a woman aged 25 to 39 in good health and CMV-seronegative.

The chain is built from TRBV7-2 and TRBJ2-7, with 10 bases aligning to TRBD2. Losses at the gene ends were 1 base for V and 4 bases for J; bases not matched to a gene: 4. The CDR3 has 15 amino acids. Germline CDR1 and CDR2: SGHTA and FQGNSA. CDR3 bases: TGTGCCAGCAGCTTAGTGGGGACTAGCGTATACGAGCAGTACTTC. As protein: CASSLVGTSVYEQYF.

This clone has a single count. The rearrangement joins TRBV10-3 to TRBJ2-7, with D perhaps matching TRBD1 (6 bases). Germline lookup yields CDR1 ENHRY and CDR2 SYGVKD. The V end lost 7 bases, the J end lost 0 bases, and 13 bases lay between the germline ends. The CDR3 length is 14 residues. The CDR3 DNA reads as TGTGCCATCAAGGACGGGACAAGCTCCTACGAGCAGTACTTC. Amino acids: CAIKDGTSSYEQYF.

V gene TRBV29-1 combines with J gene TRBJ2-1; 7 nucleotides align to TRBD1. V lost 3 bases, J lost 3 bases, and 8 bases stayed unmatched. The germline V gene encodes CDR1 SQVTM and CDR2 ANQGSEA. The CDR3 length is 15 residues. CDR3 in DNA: TGCAGCGTTGACCCGACGGGGACAGTCTACAATGAGCAGTTCTTC. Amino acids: CSVDPTGTVYNEQFF.

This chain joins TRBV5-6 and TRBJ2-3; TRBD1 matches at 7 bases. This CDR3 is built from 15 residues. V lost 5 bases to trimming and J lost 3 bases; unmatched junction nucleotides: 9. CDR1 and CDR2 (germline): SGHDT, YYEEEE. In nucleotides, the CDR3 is TGTGCCAGCAGTTATCCCGACAGGGCGACAGATACGCAGTATTTT. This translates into CASSYPDRATDTQYF.

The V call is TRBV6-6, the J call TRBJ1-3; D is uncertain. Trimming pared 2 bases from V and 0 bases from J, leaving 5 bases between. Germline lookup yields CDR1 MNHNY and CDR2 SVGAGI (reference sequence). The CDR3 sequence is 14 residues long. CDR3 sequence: CASSYRDSGNTIYF. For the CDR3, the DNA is TGTGCCAGCAGTTACAGAGACTCTGGAAACACCATATATTTT.

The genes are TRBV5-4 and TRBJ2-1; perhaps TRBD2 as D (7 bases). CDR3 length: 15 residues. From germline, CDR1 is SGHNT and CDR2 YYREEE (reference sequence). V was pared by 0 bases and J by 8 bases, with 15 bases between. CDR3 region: CASSLDGGPLYEQFF. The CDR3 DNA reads TGTGCCAGCAGCTTGGACGGGGGGCCTCTCTATGAGCAGTTCTTC.

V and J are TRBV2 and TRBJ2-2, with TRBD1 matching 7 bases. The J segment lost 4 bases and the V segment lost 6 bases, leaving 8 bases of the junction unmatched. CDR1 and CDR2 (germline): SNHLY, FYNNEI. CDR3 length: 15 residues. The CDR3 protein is CASRTGTESTGELFF. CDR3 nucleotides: TGTGCCAGCAGGACCGGGACAGAATCCACCGGGGAGCTGTTTTTT.

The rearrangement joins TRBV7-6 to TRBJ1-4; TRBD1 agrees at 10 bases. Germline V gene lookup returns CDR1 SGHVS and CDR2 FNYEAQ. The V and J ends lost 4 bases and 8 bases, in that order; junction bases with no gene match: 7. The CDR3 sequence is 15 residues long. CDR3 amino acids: CASSYTTGGQEKLFF. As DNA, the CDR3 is TGTGCCAGCAGCTATACGACAGGGGGCCAAGAAAAACTGTTTTTT.

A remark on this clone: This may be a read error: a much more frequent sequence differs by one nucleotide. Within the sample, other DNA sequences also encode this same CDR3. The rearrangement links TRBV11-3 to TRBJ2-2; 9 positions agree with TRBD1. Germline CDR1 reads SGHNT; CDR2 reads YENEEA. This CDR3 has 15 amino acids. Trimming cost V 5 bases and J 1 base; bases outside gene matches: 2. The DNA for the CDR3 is TGTGCCAGCAGCCCGGGACAGGGGAACACCGGGGAGCTGTTTTTT. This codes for CASSPGQGNTGELFF.

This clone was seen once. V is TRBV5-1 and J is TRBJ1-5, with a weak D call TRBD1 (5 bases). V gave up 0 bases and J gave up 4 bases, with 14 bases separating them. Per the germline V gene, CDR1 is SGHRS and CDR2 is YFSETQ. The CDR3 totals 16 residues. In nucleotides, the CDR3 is TGCGCCAGCAGCTTGGCCGGTCAGGGCCCTAATCAGCCCCAGCATTTT. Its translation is CASSLAGQGPNQPQHF.

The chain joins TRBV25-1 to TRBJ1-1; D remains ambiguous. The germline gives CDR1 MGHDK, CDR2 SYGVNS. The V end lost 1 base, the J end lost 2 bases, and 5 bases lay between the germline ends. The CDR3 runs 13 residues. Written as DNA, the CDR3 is TGTGCCAGCAGTGAATTAACAAACACTGAAGCTTTCTTT. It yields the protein CASSELTNTEAFF.

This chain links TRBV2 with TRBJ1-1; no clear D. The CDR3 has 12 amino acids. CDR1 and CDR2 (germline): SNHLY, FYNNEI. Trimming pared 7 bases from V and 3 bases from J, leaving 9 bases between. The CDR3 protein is CASTLSYTEAFF. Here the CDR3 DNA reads TGTGCCAGCACTCTGAGTTACACTGAAGCTTTCTTT.

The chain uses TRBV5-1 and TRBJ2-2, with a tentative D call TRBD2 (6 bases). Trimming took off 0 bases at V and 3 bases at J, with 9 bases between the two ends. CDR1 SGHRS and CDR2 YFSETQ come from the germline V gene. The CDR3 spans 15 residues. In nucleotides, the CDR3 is TGCGCCAGCAGCTTGGCGACGGGGGACACCGGGGAGCTGTTTTTT. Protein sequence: CASSLATGDTGELFF.

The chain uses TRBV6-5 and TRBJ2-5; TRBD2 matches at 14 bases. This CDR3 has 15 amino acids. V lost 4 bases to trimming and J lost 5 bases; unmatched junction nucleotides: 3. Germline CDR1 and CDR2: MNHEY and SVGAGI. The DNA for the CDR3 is TGTGCCAGCAGTTTGACTAGCGGGGGGGCTGAGACCCAGTACTTC. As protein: CASSLTSGGAETQYF.

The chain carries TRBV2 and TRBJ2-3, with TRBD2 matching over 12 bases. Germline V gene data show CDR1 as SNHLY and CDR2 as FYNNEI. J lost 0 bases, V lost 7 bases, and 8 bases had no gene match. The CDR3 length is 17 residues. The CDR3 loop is CASNLAGGAPSTDTQYF. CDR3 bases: TGTGCCAGCAACCTAGCGGGGGGGGCCCCTAGCACAGATACGCAGTATTTT.

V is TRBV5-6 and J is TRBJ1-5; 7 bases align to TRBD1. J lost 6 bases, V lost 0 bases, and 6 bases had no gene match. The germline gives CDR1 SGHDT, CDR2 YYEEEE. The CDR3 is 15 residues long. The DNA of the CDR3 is TGTGCCAGCAGCTTGGCCCGACAGGGCTTTCAGCCCCAGCATTTT. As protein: CASSLARQGFQPQHF.

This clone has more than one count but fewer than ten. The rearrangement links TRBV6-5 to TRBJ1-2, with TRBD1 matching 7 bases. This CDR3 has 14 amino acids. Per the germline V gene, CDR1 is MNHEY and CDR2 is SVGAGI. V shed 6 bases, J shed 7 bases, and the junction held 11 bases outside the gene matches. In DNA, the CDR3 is TGTGCCAGCAGGACGACAGGGCAATCACGTGGCTACACCTTC. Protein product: CASRTTGQSRGYTF.

CDR3 sequence (DNA): TGTGCCATCAGTGAGTCTGGCGGGGGGGTCGATGAGCAGTTCTTC. Its translation: CAISESGGGVDEQFF. The chain carries TRBV10-3 and TRBJ2-1, with TRBD2 matching over 9 bases. The CDR3 is made up of 15 amino acids. Unmatched junction bases numbered 5, after V lost 0 bases and J lost 8 bases. Germline assignment: CDR1 ENHRY and CDR2 SYGVKD.

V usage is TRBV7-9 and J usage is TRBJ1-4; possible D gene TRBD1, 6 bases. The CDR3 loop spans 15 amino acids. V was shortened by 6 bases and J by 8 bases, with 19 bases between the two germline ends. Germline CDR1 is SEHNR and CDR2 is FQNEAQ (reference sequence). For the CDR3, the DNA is TGTGCCAGCAGTTCTCCCCTGCCCCAGGGGGAAAAACTGTTTTTT. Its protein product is CASSSPLPQGEKLFF.

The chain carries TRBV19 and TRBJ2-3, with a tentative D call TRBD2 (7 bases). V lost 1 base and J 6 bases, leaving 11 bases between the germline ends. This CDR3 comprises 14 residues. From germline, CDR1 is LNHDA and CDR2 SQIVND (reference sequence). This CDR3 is CASSIVGGQDTQYF. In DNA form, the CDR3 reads TGTGCCAGTAGTATAGTGGGGGGGCAGGATACGCAGTATTTT.

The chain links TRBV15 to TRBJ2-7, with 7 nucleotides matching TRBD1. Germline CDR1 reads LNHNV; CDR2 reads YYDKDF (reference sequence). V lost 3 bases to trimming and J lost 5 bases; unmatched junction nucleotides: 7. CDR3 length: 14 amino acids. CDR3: CATSSLRQGHEQYF. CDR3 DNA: TGTGCCACCAGCAGTCTTCGACAGGGCCACGAGCAGTACTTC.